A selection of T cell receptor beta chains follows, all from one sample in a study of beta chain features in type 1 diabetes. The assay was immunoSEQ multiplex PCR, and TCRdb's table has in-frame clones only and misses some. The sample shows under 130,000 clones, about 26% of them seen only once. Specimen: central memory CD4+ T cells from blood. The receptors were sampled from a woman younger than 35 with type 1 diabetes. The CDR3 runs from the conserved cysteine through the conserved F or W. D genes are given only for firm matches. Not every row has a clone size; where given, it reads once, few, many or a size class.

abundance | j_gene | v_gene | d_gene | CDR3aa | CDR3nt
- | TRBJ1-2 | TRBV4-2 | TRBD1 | CASSQEVQGAGYGYTF | TGTGCCAGCAGCCAAGAAGTACAGGGGGCGGGTTATGGCTACACCTTC
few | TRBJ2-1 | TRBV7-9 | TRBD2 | CASSPFGTSGKNEQFF | TGTGCCAGCAGCCCATTTGGGACTAGCGGGAAGAATGAGCAGTTCTTC
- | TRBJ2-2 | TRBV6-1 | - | CASSLTGKGGLFF | TGTGCCAGCAGTTTGACAGGCAAAGGTGGGCTGTTTTTT
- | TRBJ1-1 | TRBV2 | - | CASNRDPNTEAFF | TGTGCCAGCAACAGGGACCCTAACACTGAAGCTTTCTTT
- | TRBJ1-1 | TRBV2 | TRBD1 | CASRDRDRKNTEAFF | TGTGCCAGCAGAGACCGGGACAGGAAGAACACTGAAGCTTTCTTT
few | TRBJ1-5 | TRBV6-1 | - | CASRQGIGHQPQHF | TGTGCCAGCAGGCAGGGGATAGGGCATCAGCCCCAGCATTTT
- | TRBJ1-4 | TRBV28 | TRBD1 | CASTLGTENKLFF | TGTGCCAGCACCCTCGGGACAGAAAACAAACTGTTTTTT
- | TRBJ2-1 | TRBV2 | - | CASSVLSRSSSYNEQFF | TGTGCCAGCAGTGTTTTAAGTCGTTCCAGCTCCTACAATGAGCAGTTCTTC
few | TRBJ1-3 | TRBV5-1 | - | CASSLVGNRRDTIYF | TGCGCCAGCAGCTTGGTGGGGAACCGGAGGGACACCATATATTTT
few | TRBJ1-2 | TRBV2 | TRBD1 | CASSDQGARGYTF | TGTGCCAGCAGCGATCAGGGGGCGCGGGGCTACACCTTC
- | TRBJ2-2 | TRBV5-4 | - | CASGPVRRDTGELFF | TGTGCCAGCGGGCCTGTGCGTAGAGACACCGGGGAGCTGTTTTTT
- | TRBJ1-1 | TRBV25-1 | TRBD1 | CASSEVDRDDTEAFF | TGTGCCAGCAGTGAAGTCGACAGGGATGATACTGAAGCTTTCTTT
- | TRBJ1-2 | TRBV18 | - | CASSPPLGARNYGYTF | TGTGCCAGCTCACCACCATTGGGGGCACGCAACTATGGCTACACCTTC
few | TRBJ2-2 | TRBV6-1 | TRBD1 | CASRDRGQGTGELFF | TGTGCCAGCAGAGACAGGGGGCAGGGCACCGGGGAGCTGTTTTTT
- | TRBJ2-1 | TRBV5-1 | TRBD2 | CASSLAEAGAYNEQFF | TGCGCCAGCAGCTTGGCCGAAGCGGGGGCTTACAATGAGCAGTTCTTC
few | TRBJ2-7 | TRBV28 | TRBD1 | CASRQQGQGRGEQYF | TGTGCCAGCAGACAACAGGGACAGGGAAGGGGCGAGCAGTACTTC
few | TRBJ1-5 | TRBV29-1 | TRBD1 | CSVGTGQGHNQPQHF | TGCAGCGTTGGCACCGGACAGGGACACAATCAGCCCCAGCATTTT
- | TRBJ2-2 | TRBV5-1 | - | CASSLVPSGTGELFF | TGCGCCAGCAGCTTGGTCCCTTCAGGGACCGGGGAGCTGTTTTTT
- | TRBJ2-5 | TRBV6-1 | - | CASSFQGTQYF | TGTGCCAGCAGCTTTCAGGGGACCCAGTACTTC